This TCR beta chain was observed in a study of blood T cell repertoires in COVID-19. Study details: Collection of acute and convalescent COVID-19 samples took place in the United States, Italy and Spain.

Authors' analysis steps: Amplification of reference gene primers was used by the study to estimate nucleated cell counts. TCRdb's copy holds only in-frame clones and misses some; the assay was immunoSEQ multiplex PCR. V, J and clone size reflect that table, while D and trimming were determined from the DNA. The repertoire holds approximately 99,000 clones, with less than 75% as singletons. The TCR originated in a middle-aged woman with acute or convalescent COVID-19. Input material: peripheral blood.

The CDR3 reads CATSDTGLASEQFF. CDR3 nucleotide sequence: TGTGCCACCAGTGATACGGGACTAGCTAGTGAGCAGTTCTTC. This chain connects TRBV24-1 to TRBJ2-1; 9 bases agree with TRBD2. This CDR3 contains 14 residues. V gave up 3 bases and J gave up 9 bases; unmatched junction bases: 5. Germline lookup yields CDR1 KGHDR and CDR2 SFDVKD.